A single sample is the source of the 3 T cell receptor beta chains below, sequenced in a study of cytomegalovirus exposure and HLA in healthy donors. In the PCR, 60 Vbeta and 13 Jbeta primers were used. Data came from immunoSEQ multiplex PCR; TCRdb stores just in-frame clones and leaves some out. The sample lists approximately 110,000 clones, roughly 14% occurring once. The specimen sequenced was PBMCs. The receptors were sampled from a young woman in good health and CMV-seronegative.

The chain has TRBV6-5 and TRBJ2-7; 7 bases are a match to TRBD1. Germline trimming cut 7 bases from V and 0 bases from J; bases unmatched to any gene: 6. The CDR3 totals 14 residues. Germline V gene sequence: CDR1 MNHEY, CDR2 SVGAGI. DNA of the CDR3: TGTGCCAGCAAGGCCGGGACAGTCTCCTACGAGCAGTACTTC. This sequence encodes CASKAGTVSYEQYF.

This clone was observed a handful of times. The V and J genes are TRBV6-1 and TRBJ1-2; 7 positions match TRBD1. Trimming took 8 bases from V and 4 from J; bases not matched to a gene: 7. Germline CDR1 reads MNHNS; CDR2 reads SASEGT. The CDR3 runs to 13 residues. CDR3 nucleotide sequence: TGTGCCAGCCGGGACAGCGATTTCTATGGCTACACCTTC. It encodes CASRDSDFYGYTF.

A few counts support this clone. V gene TRBV5-1 combines with J gene TRBJ1-2; D is perhaps TRBD1 (5 bases). The CDR3 is 14 residues long. Germline V gene sequence: CDR1 SGHRS, CDR2 YFSETQ. V was cut by 9 bases and J by 8 bases, with 23 bases left in between. Here the CDR3 reads CATSASPPQGGYTF. The CDR3 nucleotides are TGCGCCACCTCAGCTTCGCCACCTCAGGGCGGCTACACCTTC.